The entry below gives a single T cell receptor (beta chain) sequence along with its context. Its antigen is still unknown. Per-nucleotide qualities are absent, and no much larger clonotype sits a single base away. TCRbeta CDR3 regions were amplified from genomic DNA by means of the immunoSEQ Assay, a bias-controlled multiplex PCR. The study's processing was this. Nucleated cell counts per sample were estimated from amplification of reference gene primers within the assay. To quantify the absolute abundance of each unique TCRbeta CDR3 rearrangement, sequence reads were collapsed and filtered. For each sample, productive Simpson clonality was calculated as the square root of Simpson's diversity index across productive rearrangements. The clones in this table, taken by TCRdb from immuneACCESS, are in-frame only. Not every clone is retained; where verified, under half of the shortfall comes from an unresolved V gene, and the cause of the rest is unknown. D and trimming were read from the DNA, whereas the V and J calls and clone size are those reported in that table. Across this sample there are fewer than 500,000 clones, with about 89% seen only once. The top ten clones comprise 4% to 5.5% of the sample.

The collaborating institutions used their own protocols to collect whole blood in K2EDTA tubes. For TCRbeta analysis, collaborator samples were shipped as frozen whole blood, as isolated PBMCs, or as DNA extracted from either sample type. The germline V gene encodes CDR1 SGHAT and CDR2 FQDESV (reference sequence). Including the terminal cysteine and phenylalanine, the CDR3 comprises 13 residues. The only DNA kept is the CDR3, 39 bases in frame from the first base. Cut back by 6 bases and 1 base, the V and J ends lie 6 bases apart. The data are from a study of blood T cell repertoires in COVID-19 (dated by TCRdb to between 2020 and 2021). Study-wide context: Collaborator samples came from the United States, Italy and Spain and covered acute and convalescent phases of COVID-19. A de-identified subject ID, COVID-19 status, age in years and sex were almost always included in the sample metadata. Subjects who had been exposed to COVID-19, were actively infected with it, or had recovered from it provided the deeply sampled blood TCRbeta repertoires that made up the dataset. The repertoires were released in a freely available public database meant as a resource for research on the immune response to SARS-CoV-2. The samples were drawn from the first 160 participants of the ongoing ImmuneRACE study and from over a thousand subjects provided by 6 global collaborators. Where HLA class I and class II types were available, the types were taken from metadata supplied by the sample provider, not from assay-based typing. The material from the prospective study consisted of cDNA or gDNA derived from T cells, B-cell-depleted T cells, or PBMCs.

Broader findings and caveats from the paper: The quantity of clinical and demographic metadata differed by source and by participant and was supplied without curation.

Sequenced input: peripheral blood. The origin of this receptor is a woman aged 25 to 45 with acute or convalescent COVID-19. The V and J genes are TRBV11-1 and TRBJ2-2, and TRBD2 may be the D gene, going by 6 matching bases. CDR3 protein: CASRGGNTGELFF. The nucleotide sequence reads as follows: TGTGCCAGCAGGGGGGGGAACACCGGGGAGCTGTTTTTT.